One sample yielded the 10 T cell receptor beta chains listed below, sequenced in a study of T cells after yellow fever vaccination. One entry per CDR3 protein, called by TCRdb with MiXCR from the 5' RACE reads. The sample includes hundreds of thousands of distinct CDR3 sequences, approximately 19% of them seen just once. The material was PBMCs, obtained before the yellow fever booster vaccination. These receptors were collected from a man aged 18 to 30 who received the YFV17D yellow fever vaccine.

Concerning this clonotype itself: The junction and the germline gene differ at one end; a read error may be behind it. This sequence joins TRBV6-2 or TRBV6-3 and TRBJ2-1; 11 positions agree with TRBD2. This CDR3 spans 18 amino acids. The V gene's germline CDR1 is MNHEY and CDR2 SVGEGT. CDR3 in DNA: TGTGCCAGCACTTACGTGTCGATAGCGGGGGGGCTCATTAATGAGCAGTTCTTC. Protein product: CASTYVSIAGGLINEQFF.

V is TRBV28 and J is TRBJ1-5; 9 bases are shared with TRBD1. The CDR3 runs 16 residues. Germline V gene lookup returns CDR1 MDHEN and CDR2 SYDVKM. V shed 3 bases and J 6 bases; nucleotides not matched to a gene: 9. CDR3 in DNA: TGTGCCAGCAGTTTTAGGACAGGGGCCGCTTTTCAGCCCCAGCATTTT. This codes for CASSFRTGAAFQPQHF.

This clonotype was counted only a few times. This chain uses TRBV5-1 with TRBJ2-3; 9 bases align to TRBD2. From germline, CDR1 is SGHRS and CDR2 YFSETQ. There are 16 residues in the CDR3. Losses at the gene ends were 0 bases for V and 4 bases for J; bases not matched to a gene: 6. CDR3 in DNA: TGCGCCAGCAGCTTGGAGGGGGCGGGGGGGCCAGATACGCAGTATTTT. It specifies CASSLEGAGGPDTQYF.

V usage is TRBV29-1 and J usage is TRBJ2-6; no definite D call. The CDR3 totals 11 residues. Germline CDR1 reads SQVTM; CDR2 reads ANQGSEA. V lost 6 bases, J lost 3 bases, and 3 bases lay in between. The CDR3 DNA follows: TGCAGCGTGTTTGGGGCCAACGTCCTGACTTTC. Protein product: CSVFGANVLTF.

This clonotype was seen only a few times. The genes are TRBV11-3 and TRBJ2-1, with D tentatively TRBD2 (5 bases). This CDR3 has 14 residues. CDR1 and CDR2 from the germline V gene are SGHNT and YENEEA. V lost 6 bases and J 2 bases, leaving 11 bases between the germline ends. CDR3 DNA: TGTGCCAGCAGTCTCGGGGTAACCTACAATGAGCAGTTCTTC. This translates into CASSLGVTYNEQFF.

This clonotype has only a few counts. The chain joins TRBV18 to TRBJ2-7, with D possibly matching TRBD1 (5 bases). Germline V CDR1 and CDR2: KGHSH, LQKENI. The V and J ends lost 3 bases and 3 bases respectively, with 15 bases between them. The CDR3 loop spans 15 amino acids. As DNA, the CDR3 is TGTGCCAGCTCACCGTCAGGGCAGCACGTCTACGAGCAGTACTTC. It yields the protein CASSPSGQHVYEQYF.

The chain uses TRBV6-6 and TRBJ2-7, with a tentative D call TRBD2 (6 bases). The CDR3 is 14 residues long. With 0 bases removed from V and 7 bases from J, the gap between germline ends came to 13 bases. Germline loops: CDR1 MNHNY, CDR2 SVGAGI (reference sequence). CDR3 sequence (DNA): TGTGCCAGCAGTTACTCCCCGGACTACTGGGAGCAGTACTTC. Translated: CASSYSPDYWEQYF.

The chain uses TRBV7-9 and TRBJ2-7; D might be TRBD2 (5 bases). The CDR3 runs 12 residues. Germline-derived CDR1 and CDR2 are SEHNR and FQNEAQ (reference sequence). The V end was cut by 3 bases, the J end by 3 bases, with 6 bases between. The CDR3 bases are TGTGCCAGCAGCTTCGAGGGCTACGAGCAGTACGTC. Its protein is CASSFEGYEQYV.

The DNA for the CDR3 is TGCGCCAGCAGCTTGCAGGGTGGGTTAGATGAGCAGTTCTTC. Protein product: CASSLQGGLDEQFF. The gene calls are TRBV5-1 and TRBJ2-1, with TRBD1 as a possible D gene (5 bases). This CDR3 spans 14 amino acids. Trimming pared 1 base from V and 8 bases from J, leaving 13 bases between. Per germline, CDR1 SGHRS and CDR2 YFSETQ.

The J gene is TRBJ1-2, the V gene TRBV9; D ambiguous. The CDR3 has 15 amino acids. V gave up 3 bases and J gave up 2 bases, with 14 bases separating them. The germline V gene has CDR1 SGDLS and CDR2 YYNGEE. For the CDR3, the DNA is TGTGCCAGCAGCGCCCCCGGGATCACAAACTATGGCTACACCTTC. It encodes CASSAPGITNYGYTF.